The TCR beta chain described here comes from a study of human versus mouse CDR3 diversity and MHC coevolution. Study-level information: immunoSEQ was reported to reach one in 200,000 T cells sensitivity.

Trimming took 7 bases from V and 3 from J, leaving 10 bases between them. The V gene's germline CDR1 is MDHEN and CDR2 SYDVKM. The CDR3 extends over 13 amino acids. TCRdb's copy holds only in-frame clones and misses some; the assay was immunoSEQ multiplex PCR. This sample has some 80,000 clones, with roughly 92% found just once. The chain joins TRBV28 to TRBJ1-5; a possible D gene is TRBD1 (5 bases). The origin of this receptor is a person aged 25 to 69 in good health. Sequencing was done on a sample of naive CD4+ T cells from blood. Regarding subset: CD45RO-negative CD62L-positive naive CD4 T cells. CDR3: CASTEGTNQPQHF. The CDR3 DNA reads as TGTGCCAGCACGGAGGGGACCAATCAGCCCCAGCATTTT.